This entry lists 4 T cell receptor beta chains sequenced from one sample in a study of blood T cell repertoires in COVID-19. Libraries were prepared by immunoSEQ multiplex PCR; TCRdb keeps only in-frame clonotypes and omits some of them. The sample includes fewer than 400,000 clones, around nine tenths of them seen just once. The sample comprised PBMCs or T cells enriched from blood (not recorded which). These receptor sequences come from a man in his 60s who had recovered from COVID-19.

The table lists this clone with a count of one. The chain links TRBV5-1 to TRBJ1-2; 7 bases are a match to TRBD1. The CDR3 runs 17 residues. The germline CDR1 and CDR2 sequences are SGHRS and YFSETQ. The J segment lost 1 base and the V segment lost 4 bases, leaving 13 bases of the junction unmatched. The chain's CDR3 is CASSPGQAEFFNYGYTF. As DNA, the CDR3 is TGCGCCAGCAGCCCAGGACAGGCCGAATTTTTTAACTATGGCTACACCTTC.

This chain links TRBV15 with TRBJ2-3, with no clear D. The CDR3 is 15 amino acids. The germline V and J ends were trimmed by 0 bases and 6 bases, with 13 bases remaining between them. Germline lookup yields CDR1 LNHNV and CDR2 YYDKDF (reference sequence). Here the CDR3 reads CATSRDRNAADTQYF. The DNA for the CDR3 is TGTGCCACCAGCAGAGATCGGAATGCGGCCGATACGCAGTATTTT.

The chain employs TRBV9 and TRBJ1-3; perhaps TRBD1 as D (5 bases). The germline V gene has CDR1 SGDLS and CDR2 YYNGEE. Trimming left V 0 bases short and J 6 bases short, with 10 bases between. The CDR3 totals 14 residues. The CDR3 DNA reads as TGTGCCAGCAGCGTAGGACAGACACTAAACACCATATATTTT. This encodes CASSVGQTLNTIYF.

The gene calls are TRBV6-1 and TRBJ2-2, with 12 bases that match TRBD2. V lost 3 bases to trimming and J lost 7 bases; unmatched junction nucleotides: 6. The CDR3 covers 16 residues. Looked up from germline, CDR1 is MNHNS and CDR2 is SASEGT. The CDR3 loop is CASSDLAGGPGGELFF. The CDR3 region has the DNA TGTGCCAGCAGTGATCTAGCGGGAGGGCCCGGCGGGGAGCTGTTTTTT.